This is a list of T cell receptor beta chains from one sample in a study of blood T cell repertoires in COVID-19. Profiling relied on immunoSEQ multiplex PCR, and the TCRdb table lists in-frame clones only, not all of them. There are about 240,000 clones in the sample; approximately 83% occur only once, and approximately 10% lies in the top ten. Sequenced: peripheral blood. The receptor set was obtained from a woman over 75 with acute or convalescent COVID-19. Both conserved end residues are part of each CDR3. Each record gives: J gene, D gene, V gene, clone size, CDR3 protein, CDR3 DNA. The D gene is left open where the match is weak. Some rows mark clone size as missing; the rest say once, few, many or name a class of expanded clone.

j_call: TRBJ1-1
d_call: -
v_call: TRBV5-1
clone_size: -
cdr3_aa: CASSLDMAVSTEAFF
cdr3_nt: TGCGCCAGCAGCTTGGACATGGCGGTTTCCACTGAAGCTTTCTTT

j_call: TRBJ2-6
d_call: -
v_call: TRBV15
clone_size: -
cdr3_aa: CATSRYRGAALSGANVLTF
cdr3_nt: TGTGCCACCAGCAGATACCGGGGGGCCGCCCTCTCTGGGGCCAACGTCCTGACTTTC

j_call: TRBJ1-1
d_call: -
v_call: TRBV3-1/TRBV3-2
clone_size: -
cdr3_aa: CASSQGGTEAFF
cdr3_nt: TGTGCCAGCAGCCAAGGAGGGACTGAAGCTTTCTTT

j_call: TRBJ2-1
d_call: -
v_call: TRBV7-8
clone_size: -
cdr3_aa: CASSLTGPYNEQFF
cdr3_nt: TGTGCCAGCAGCTTAACAGGGCCCTACAATGAGCAGTTCTTC

j_call: TRBJ1-1
d_call: -
v_call: TRBV30
clone_size: -
cdr3_aa: CAWSVTTANTEAFF
cdr3_nt: TGTGCCTGGAGTGTGACGACAGCGAACACTGAAGCTTTCTTT

j_call: TRBJ2-5
d_call: TRBD1
v_call: TRBV23-1
clone_size: -
cdr3_aa: CASSQCPGQGMETQYF
cdr3_nt: TGCGCCAGCAGTCAATGTCCGGGACAGGGGATGGAGACCCAGTACTTC

j_call: TRBJ1-3
d_call: -
v_call: TRBV28
clone_size: -
cdr3_aa: CASYGGVGNTIYF
cdr3_nt: TGTGCCAGCTACGGAGGGGTTGGAAACACCATATATTTT

j_call: TRBJ1-2
d_call: TRBD1
v_call: TRBV7-9
clone_size: -
cdr3_aa: CASSPPGTGLRYTF
cdr3_nt: TGTGCCAGCAGCCCCCCGGGGACAGGCCTTCGCTACACCTTC

j_call: TRBJ1-4
d_call: -
v_call: TRBV28
clone_size: once
cdr3_aa: CASSPPGGGNEKLFF
cdr3_nt: TGTGCCAGCAGCCCCCCGGGGGGCGGGAATGAAAAACTGTTTTTT

j_call: TRBJ2-7
d_call: -
v_call: TRBV7-9
clone_size: -
cdr3_aa: CASRPPGTSEYEQYF
cdr3_nt: TGTGCCAGCCGGCCCCCAGGGACATCCGAGTACGAGCAGTACTTC

j_call: TRBJ2-5
d_call: -
v_call: TRBV6-4
clone_size: -
cdr3_aa: CASSDRETQYF
cdr3_nt: TGTGCCAGCAGTGACCGAGAGACCCAGTACTTC

j_call: TRBJ2-1
d_call: -
v_call: TRBV27
clone_size: -
cdr3_aa: CASSHNSGGISYNEQFF
cdr3_nt: TGTGCCAGCAGTCACAATAGCGGAGGGATTTCCTACAATGAGCAGTTCTTC

j_call: TRBJ1-4
d_call: -
v_call: TRBV5-1
clone_size: -
cdr3_aa: CASSRDFSNEKLFF
cdr3_nt: TGCGCCAGCAGCCGGGACTTTTCGAATGAAAAACTGTTTTTT

j_call: TRBJ2-1
d_call: -
v_call: TRBV10-3
clone_size: once
cdr3_aa: CAISEFLDNEQFF
cdr3_nt: TGTGCCATCAGTGAGTTTCTAGACAATGAGCAGTTCTTC

j_call: TRBJ2-1
d_call: -
v_call: TRBV27
clone_size: -
cdr3_aa: CASSLRGSPPYNEQFF
cdr3_nt: TGTGCCAGCAGTTTAAGGGGCAGTCCCCCCTACAATGAGCAGTTCTTC

j_call: TRBJ1-5
d_call: TRBD1
v_call: TRBV15
clone_size: -
cdr3_aa: CATSSGTGAGYSNQPQHF
cdr3_nt: TGTGCCACCAGTTCCGGGACAGGAGCGGGCTATAGCAATCAGCCCCAGCATTTT

j_call: TRBJ2-1
d_call: TRBD1
v_call: TRBV6-1
clone_size: -
cdr3_aa: CASSEVGGAYNEQFF
cdr3_nt: TGTGCCAGCAGTGAAGTAGGGGGCGCGTACAATGAGCAGTTCTTC

j_call: TRBJ2-7
d_call: -
v_call: TRBV28
clone_size: -
cdr3_aa: CASSTLGAGRAYEQYF
cdr3_nt: TGTGCCAGCAGTACACTGGGGGCAGGGCGGGCCTACGAGCAGTACTTC

j_call: TRBJ2-7
d_call: TRBD1
v_call: TRBV18
clone_size: -
cdr3_aa: CASSQQGAYEQYF
cdr3_nt: TGTGCCAGCTCCCAACAGGGGGCCTACGAGCAGTACTTC

j_call: TRBJ2-7
d_call: TRBD2
v_call: TRBV7-2
clone_size: -
cdr3_aa: CASSPRGGGPYEQYF
cdr3_nt: TGTGCCAGCAGCCCAAGAGGCGGGGGGCCCTACGAGCAGTACTTC

j_call: TRBJ2-3
d_call: -
v_call: TRBV28
clone_size: -
cdr3_aa: CASLGGGRGTDTQYF
cdr3_nt: TGTGCCAGCTTAGGGGGGGGCAGGGGCACAGATACGCAGTATTTT

j_call: TRBJ1-2
d_call: TRBD1
v_call: TRBV7-9
clone_size: -
cdr3_aa: CASSFSGQTNYGYTF
cdr3_nt: TGTGCCAGCAGCTTCTCGGGACAGACGAACTATGGCTACACCTTC

j_call: TRBJ1-2
d_call: TRBD1
v_call: TRBV7-8
clone_size: -
cdr3_aa: CASSAGTGGNYGYTF
cdr3_nt: TGTGCCAGCAGCGCAGGGACAGGGGGGAACTATGGCTACACCTTC

j_call: TRBJ1-3
d_call: -
v_call: TRBV18
clone_size: few
cdr3_aa: CASSPPAGISGNTIYF
cdr3_nt: TGTGCCAGCTCACCCCCCGCAGGGATCTCTGGAAACACCATATATTTT

j_call: TRBJ2-2
d_call: TRBD1
v_call: TRBV5-1
clone_size: -
cdr3_aa: CASSFRTGGTGELFF
cdr3_nt: TGCGCCAGCAGCTTTAGGACAGGGGGCACCGGGGAGCTGTTTTTT

j_call: TRBJ1-2
d_call: -
v_call: TRBV9
clone_size: -
cdr3_aa: CASSFGGYGYTF
cdr3_nt: TGTGCCAGCAGCTTCGGGGGCTATGGCTACACCTTC

j_call: TRBJ1-6
d_call: -
v_call: TRBV6-5
clone_size: -
cdr3_aa: CASSPDSSRSPLHF
cdr3_nt: TGTGCCAGCAGCCCGGACAGTTCGCGGTCACCCCTCCACTTT

j_call: TRBJ2-2
d_call: -
v_call: TRBV7-9
clone_size: -
cdr3_aa: CASSATGNTGELFF
cdr3_nt: TGTGCCAGCAGTGCGACAGGGAACACCGGGGAGCTGTTTTTT

j_call: TRBJ2-7
d_call: -
v_call: TRBV9
clone_size: -
cdr3_aa: CASSVAAGEVYEQYF
cdr3_nt: TGTGCCAGCAGCGTAGCGGCAGGGGAAGTCTACGAGCAGTACTTC

j_call: TRBJ1-1
d_call: TRBD1
v_call: TRBV5-1
clone_size: -
cdr3_aa: CASSAAQGGHTEAFF
cdr3_nt: TGCGCCAGCAGCGCAGCACAGGGGGGACACACTGAAGCTTTCTTT

j_call: TRBJ1-6
d_call: -
v_call: TRBV25-1
clone_size: -
cdr3_aa: CASSEGGRNSPLHF
cdr3_nt: TGTGCCAGCAGTGAAGGTGGCAGAAATTCACCCCTCCACTTT

j_call: TRBJ2-7
d_call: -
v_call: TRBV6-5
clone_size: -
cdr3_aa: CASTGAAYEQYF
cdr3_nt: TGTGCCAGCACAGGGGCGGCCTACGAGCAGTACTTC

j_call: TRBJ1-1
d_call: -
v_call: TRBV2
clone_size: -
cdr3_aa: CASTLTGWDTEAFF
cdr3_nt: TGTGCCAGCACCCTAACGGGGTGGGACACTGAAGCTTTCTTT

j_call: TRBJ2-3
d_call: -
v_call: TRBV7-3
clone_size: -
cdr3_aa: CASSLNALSPSDTQYF
cdr3_nt: TGTGCCAGCAGCTTAAACGCCCTCAGTCCTTCCGATACGCAGTATTTT

j_call: TRBJ1-6
d_call: -
v_call: TRBV27
clone_size: -
cdr3_aa: CASSSGGGTPGRTYNSPLHF
cdr3_nt: TGTGCCAGCAGCTCCGGGGGGGGGACGCCAGGGCGCACCTATAATTCACCCCTCCACTTT

j_call: TRBJ2-5
d_call: TRBD1
v_call: TRBV11-2
clone_size: -
cdr3_aa: CASSSRGRETQYF
cdr3_nt: TGTGCCAGCAGTTCCAGGGGGCGAGAGACCCAGTACTTC

j_call: TRBJ2-5
d_call: TRBD2
v_call: TRBV3-1/TRBV3-2
clone_size: -
cdr3_aa: CASSSRTSGGAFVTQYF
cdr3_nt: TGTGCCAGCAGCTCTCGGACTAGCGGGGGGGCCTTCGTGACCCAGTACTTC

j_call: TRBJ2-7
d_call: TRBD2
v_call: TRBV13
clone_size: -
cdr3_aa: CASSQTGTSLQKAYEQYF
cdr3_nt: TGTGCCAGCAGCCAAACCGGGACTAGCCTTCAAAAAGCCTACGAGCAGTACTTC

j_call: TRBJ2-7
d_call: TRBD2
v_call: TRBV6-5
clone_size: -
cdr3_aa: CASSYSRGGNYEQYF
cdr3_nt: TGTGCCAGCAGTTACTCTCGCGGGGGAAACTACGAGCAGTACTTC

j_call: TRBJ1-1
d_call: TRBD1
v_call: TRBV12-5
clone_size: -
cdr3_aa: CASGLGTGTGFTEAFF
cdr3_nt: TGTGCTAGTGGTTTGGGGACCGGGACAGGGTTCACTGAAGCTTTCTTT

j_call: TRBJ2-7
d_call: -
v_call: TRBV21-1
clone_size: -
cdr3_aa: CASRGTGCDDEQYF
cdr3_nt: TGTGCCAGCAGGGGGACAGGGTGTGACGACGAGCAGTACTTC

j_call: TRBJ1-1
d_call: TRBD1
v_call: TRBV6-5
clone_size: -
cdr3_aa: CASSRQGGKTEAFF
cdr3_nt: TGTGCCAGCAGTCGACAGGGAGGTAAAACTGAAGCTTTCTTT

j_call: TRBJ2-1
d_call: -
v_call: TRBV5-1
clone_size: -
cdr3_aa: CASSLRQYNEQFF
cdr3_nt: TGCGCCAGCAGCTTGAGACAGTACAATGAGCAGTTCTTC

j_call: TRBJ2-2
d_call: TRBD1
v_call: TRBV19
clone_size: -
cdr3_aa: CASSHQGAGGELFF
cdr3_nt: TGTGCCAGCAGTCATCAGGGGGCGGGCGGGGAGCTGTTTTTT

j_call: TRBJ2-5
d_call: TRBD2
v_call: TRBV27
clone_size: -
cdr3_aa: CASSPQRGVLQETQYF
cdr3_nt: TGTGCCAGCAGTCCCCAGCGGGGGGTCCTACAAGAGACCCAGTACTTC

j_call: TRBJ2-2
d_call: -
v_call: TRBV2
clone_size: -
cdr3_aa: CASSVKVGTDTGELFF
cdr3_nt: TGTGCCAGCAGCGTAAAGGTGGGCACAGACACCGGGGAGCTGTTTTTT

j_call: TRBJ1-5
d_call: -
v_call: TRBV25-1
clone_size: -
cdr3_aa: CASSEEGSNQPQHF
cdr3_nt: TGTGCCAGCAGTGAAGAGGGCAGCAATCAGCCCCAGCATTTT

j_call: TRBJ2-7
d_call: -
v_call: TRBV11-2
clone_size: -
cdr3_aa: CASSVYRVKPSYEQYF
cdr3_nt: TGTGCCAGCAGCGTGTACAGGGTTAAACCTTCCTACGAGCAGTACTTC

j_call: TRBJ2-3
d_call: TRBD1
v_call: TRBV30
clone_size: -
cdr3_aa: CAWSFPTGGFTDTQYF
cdr3_nt: TGTGCCTGGAGTTTCCCGACAGGGGGGTTCACAGATACGCAGTATTTT

j_call: TRBJ1-1
d_call: -
v_call: TRBV7-2
clone_size: -
cdr3_aa: CASTPSSAGNTEAFF
cdr3_nt: TGTGCCAGCACTCCCTCGTCAGCGGGGAACACTGAAGCTTTCTTT

j_call: TRBJ2-3
d_call: TRBD2
v_call: TRBV2
clone_size: -
cdr3_aa: CASTWTSGGADTQYF
cdr3_nt: TGTGCCAGCACCTGGACTAGCGGGGGGGCAGATACGCAGTATTTT

j_call: TRBJ1-5
d_call: TRBD1
v_call: TRBV30
clone_size: -
cdr3_aa: CAWSQRRTGGFRGSNQPQHF
cdr3_nt: TGTGCCTGGAGCCAGAGAAGGACAGGGGGCTTCAGGGGTAGCAATCAGCCCCAGCATTTT

j_call: TRBJ1-5
d_call: TRBD1
v_call: TRBV2
clone_size: many
cdr3_aa: CASRATGQGGNQPQHF
cdr3_nt: TGTGCCAGCAGGGCTACTGGACAGGGGGGCAATCAGCCCCAGCATTTT

j_call: TRBJ1-5
d_call: TRBD1
v_call: TRBV10-3
clone_size: -
cdr3_aa: CAISQDRGLPPQHF
cdr3_nt: TGTGCCATCAGCCAAGACAGGGGCCTCCCCCCCCAGCATTTT